The 32 T cell receptor beta chains given below trace back to one sample, sequenced in a study of sequential checkpoint blockade in melanoma. Treatment indicated: randomized to nivolumab then ipilimumab (arm A) or the reverse (arm B). Method: immunoSEQ multiplex PCR; TCRdb's copy keeps in-frame clones and lacks some. Of about 2,000 clones in the sample, under 25% were seen once. The material was tumor tissue (inferred from file names), obtained from a patient given nivolumab and ipilimumab in sequence. These receptor sequences come from a human donor with melanoma.

This clone is classed as large. The chain has TRBV28 and TRBJ1-2; 9 bases are a match to TRBD1. The CDR3 is made up of 15 amino acids. The V and J ends lost 1 base and 2 bases, in that order; junction bases with no gene match: 2. CDR1 MDHEN and CDR2 SYDVKM come from the germline V gene. The CDR3 protein is CASSLFGQGNYGYTF. CDR3 bases: TGTGCCAGCAGTTTATTCGGACAGGGGAACTATGGCTACACCTTC.

This clone was seen many times. The rearrangement joins TRBV12-2 to TRBJ2-1; the table's D call, TRBD1, was not checked against the DNA. TRBV12-2 is given as a pseudogene. This CDR3 is built from 15 residues. The CDR3 coding sequence is TGTGCAAGTCGCTCACAGGGGAGCTCCTACAATGAGCAGTTCTTC. Protein product: CASRSQGSSYNEQFF.

This clone has just a few counts. The chain has TRBV11-3 and TRBJ1-6; D not certain. The V and J ends lost 2 bases and 3 bases respectively, with 14 bases between them. CDR3 length equals 17 residues. Per the germline V gene, CDR1 is SGHNT and CDR2 is YENEEA. In DNA, the CDR3 is TGTGCCAGCAGCTTAATTTCGTCGGTTATCTATAATTCACCCCTCCACTTT. This sequence encodes CASSLISSVIYNSPLHF.

By its share, this clone is medium-sized. A read error may produce the germline difference seen at one junction end. The chain is built from TRBV6-8 and TRBJ2-1, with D possibly being TRBD1 (6 bases). The CDR3 has 17 amino acids. CDR1 and CDR2 from the germline V gene are MNHGY and SAAAGT. CDR3 residues: CAISPYTDRPNYNEQFF. Here the CDR3 DNA reads TGTGCCATCAGTCCCTACACCGACAGGCCCAACTACAATGAGCAGTTCTTC.

This clone qualifies as large (0.1 to 1%). V is TRBV6-8 and J is TRBJ1-2; no firm D call. Germline CDR1 is MNHGY and CDR2 is SAAAGT. V shed 10 bases and J shed 8 bases, with 20 bases lying between them. There are 13 residues in the CDR3. The chain's CDR3 is CATLTPGHYGYTF. The DNA for the CDR3 is TGTGCCACCCTCACTCCGGGCCATTACGGCTACACCTTC.

In its sample, this clone was seen a few times. The V and J genes are TRBV6-8 and TRBJ1-3; weak D call: TRBD1 (5 bases). V gave up 2 bases and J gave up 1 base, with 9 bases separating them. Germline V gives CDR1 MNHGY, CDR2 SAAAGT. The length of the CDR3 is 15 residues. The CDR3 DNA sequence: TGTGCCAGCAGTTACCTCGGGGGATCTGGAAACACCATATATTTT. Encoded protein: CASSYLGGSGNTIYF.

There are a few counts of this clone. V gene TRBV25-1 combines with J gene TRBJ1-5; possibly TRBD1 for D (5 bases). The CDR3 spans 16 residues. Germline V gives CDR1 MGHDK, CDR2 SYGVNS. V was cut by 11 bases and J by 6 bases, with 26 bases left in between. This CDR3 is CACCGTMEGWGQPQHF. The CDR3 DNA reads TGTGCCTGCTGTGGGACCATGGAGGGGTGGGGTCAGCCCCAGCATTTT.

The CDR3 region has the DNA TGTGCCAGCACCTCATTCCAAGGACAGGGTAGAAACACCATATATTTT. As protein: CASTSFQGQGRNTIYF. V is TRBV6-8 and J is TRBJ1-3; 8 nucleotides agree with TRBD1. The germline gives CDR1 MNHGY, CDR2 SAAAGT. Trimming removed 7 bases from V and 5 bases from J; junction bases left unmatched: 13. This CDR3 spans 16 amino acids.

This sequence joins TRBV29-1 and TRBJ2-3; 13 bases align to TRBD2. The germline V gene has CDR1 SQVTM and CDR2 ANQGSEA. The CDR3 has 15 amino acids. After removal of 5 bases from V and 4 bases from J, the junction contained 6 bases not matched to a gene. The CDR3 region is CSVSLLAGGADTQYF. The CDR3 coding sequence is TGCAGCGTTTCCCTACTAGCGGGGGGGGCAGATACGCAGTATTTT.

Only one count was recorded for this clone. The J gene is TRBJ2-7, the V gene TRBV10-2; D is possibly TRBD1 (6 bases). The germline V gene encodes CDR1 WSHSY and CDR2 SAAADI. The CDR3 spans 16 residues. Trimming removed 3 bases from V and 5 bases from J, with 20 bases in between. The CDR3 reads CASSETAGVRRNEQYF. The CDR3 DNA is TGCGCCAGCAGTGAAACGGCAGGGGTCAGGAGGAACGAGCAGTACTTC.

There are a few counts of this clone. The chain recombines TRBV10-3 with TRBJ2-7; D remains ambiguous. The CDR3 totals 14 residues. The germline gives CDR1 ENHRY, CDR2 SYGVKD. Trimming pared 10 bases from V and 1 base from J, leaving 17 bases between. The CDR3 DNA reads as TGTGCCAGCTACTCCGGTAATCCATCCTACGAGCAGTACTTC. Encoded protein: CASYSGNPSYEQYF.

This CDR3 reads CASSSTTMGDRLAKNIQYF. CDR3 bases: TGCGCCAGCAGCTCGACGACTATGGGGGATCGACTAGCCAAAAACATTCAGTACTTC. The chain links TRBV5-1 to TRBJ2-4; D might be TRBD1 or TRBD2, each matching 5 bases. Germline CDR1 reads SGHRS; CDR2 reads YFSETQ. CDR3 length: 19 residues. The ends were cut back, 3 bases at V and 0 bases at J, with 22 bases in the middle.

V is TRBV6-9 and J is TRBJ1-1; perhaps TRBD1 as D (6 bases). Between the trimmed V and J ends, which lost 6 bases and 4 bases, there was a span of 12 bases. Germline-derived CDR1 and CDR2 are MNHGY and SVAAGI. The CDR3 covers 13 residues. The CDR3 protein is CASSKQGITEAFF. CDR3 bases: TGTGCCAGCAGCAAACAGGGCATCACTGAAGCTTTCTTT.

The table lists this clone with a few counts. The chain uses TRBV4-1 and TRBJ1-5; D call uncertain. The germline V gene encodes CDR1 MGHRA and CDR2 YSYEKL. CDR3 length: 13 residues. V was pared by 0 bases and J by 7 bases, with 7 bases between. This CDR3 reads CASSQEGFQPQHF. Written as DNA, the CDR3 is TGCGCCAGCAGCCAAGAAGGGTTCCAGCCCCAGCATTTT.

The J gene is TRBJ1-5, the V gene TRBV19; unclear D gene. The CDR3 contains 15 residues. Per germline, CDR1 LNHDA and CDR2 SQIVND (reference sequence). Trimming stripped 8 bases from V and 9 bases from J, with 23 bases between. The CDR3 DNA sequence: TGTGCCAGTCCTCTTCGATTCCCTGGGATAATGCCCCAGCATTTT. This gives the protein CASPLRFPGIMPQHF.

In its sample, this clone was seen a few times. The CDR3 here is CAWAVSKGTQYF. The CDR3 nucleotides are TGTGCCTGGGCGGTGAGCAAAGGGACCCAGTACTTC. V usage is TRBV30 and J usage is TRBJ2-5; D gene ambiguous. V lost 5 bases to trimming and J lost 7 bases, with 14 bases between them. The CDR3 is 12 amino acids. Germline lookup yields CDR1 GTSNPN and CDR2 SVGIG (reference sequence).

The chain is built from TRBV18 and TRBJ1-4; D ambiguous. The V and J ends lost 2 bases and 5 bases respectively, with 9 bases between them. Germline CDR1 and CDR2: KGHSH and LQKENI. The CDR3 runs 14 residues. CDR3 residues: CASSPVWGNEKLFF. For the CDR3, the DNA is TGTGCCAGCTCACCAGTGTGGGGAAATGAAAAACTGTTTTTT.

The CDR3 spells CASSQGWGSGQEPLEFF. DNA of the CDR3: TGCGCCAGCAGCCAAGGTTGGGGCTCGGGACAGGAACCTTTGGAGTTCTTC. This chain links TRBV4-1 with TRBJ2-1; 8 bases match TRBD1. Germline CDR1 reads MGHRA; CDR2 reads YSYEKL. The V gene end was trimmed by 1 base and the J gene end by 14 bases; junction bases not matched to a gene: 19. This CDR3 contains 17 residues.

This clone was seen only a few times. The rearrangement links TRBV6-1 to TRBJ1-1; D gene uncertain. Trimming removed 1 base from V and 10 bases from J, with 10 bases in between. Looked up from germline, CDR1 is MNHNS and CDR2 is SASEGT. This CDR3 is built from 12 residues. The CDR3 DNA sequence: TGTGCCAGCAGTGAAGGGGAGCGCGGAGCTTTCTTT. Its translation: CASSEGERGAFF.

In this sample, this clone turned up once. V is TRBV30 and J is TRBJ2-7, with D perhaps given as TRBD1 or TRBD2 (6 bases each). This CDR3 is 17 amino acids long. V gave up 0 bases and J gave up 3 bases, with 21 bases separating them. Germline CDR1 reads GTSNPN; CDR2 reads SVGIG (reference sequence). DNA of the CDR3: TGTGCCTGGAGTGTAGGCACCCGTCTCGGGGGCGACTACGAGCAGTACTTC. This encodes CAWSVGTRLGGDYEQYF.

Relative to its sample, this clone is medium-sized. The rearrangement uses TRBV19 and TRBJ2-7, with 10 bases lining up with TRBD2. The CDR3 totals 14 residues. Germline-derived CDR1 and CDR2 are LNHDA and SQIVND (reference sequence). V trimming: 2 bases; J trimming: 2 bases; junction bases outside the gene matches: 0. CDR3 nucleotide sequence: TGTGCCAGTAGTATACTAGCGGGGGCCTACGAGCAGTACTTC. It yields the protein CASSILAGAYEQYF.

In its sample, this clone ranks as medium-sized. This chain's CDR3 is CASGQGTISGYTF. The CDR3 DNA reads TGTGCCAGCGGACAGGGAACGATTTCGGGCTACACCTTC. The gene calls are TRBV6-8 and TRBJ1-2; 8 nucleotides agree with TRBD1. The germline CDR1 and CDR2 sequences are MNHGY and SAAAGT. This CDR3 has 13 residues. Trimming cost V 8 bases and J 8 bases; bases outside gene matches: 10.

This clone has only a few counts. This chain joins TRBV15 and TRBJ1-5; D perhaps matches TRBD1 (5 bases). CDR1 and CDR2 from the germline V gene are LNHNV and YYDKDF (reference sequence). V gave up 1 base and J gave up 0 bases, with 16 bases separating them. The CDR3 spans 18 residues. The CDR3, as DNA: TGTGCCACCAGCAGAGGTAGTAGACAGCTGTATAGCAATCAGCCCCAGCATTTT. Its translation is CATSRGSRQLYSNQPQHF. Supplemented by reference TRBV15 and TRBJ1-5, the full variable domain reads DAMVIQNPRYQVTQFGKPVTLSCSQTLNHNVMYWYQQKSSQAPKLLFHYYDKDFNNEADTPDNFQSRRPNTSFCFLDIRSPGLGDTAMYLCATSRGSRQLYSNQPQHFGDGTRLSIL.

In this sample, this clone is medium-sized (0.01 to 0.1%). The CDR3 region is CASSQDRTGPNTEAFF. In DNA form, the CDR3 reads TGCGCCAGCAGCCAAGATCGGACAGGGCCGAACACTGAAGCTTTCTTT. The V call is TRBV4-1, the J call TRBJ1-1; 8 nucleotides match TRBD1. CDR1 MGHRA and CDR2 YSYEKL come from the germline V gene. The CDR3 has 16 residues. The V segment lost 0 bases and the J segment 1 base; nucleotides outside the gene matches: 4.

This clone has more than one count but fewer than ten. This rearrangement joins TRBV19 to TRBJ1-5; D not resolved. The CDR3 length is 14 residues. Germline CDR1 reads LNHDA; CDR2 reads SQIVND (reference sequence). The V gene lost 3 bases and the J gene lost 0 bases, with 6 bases spanning the gap. DNA of the CDR3: TGTGCCAGTAGTATGACACTTAGCAATCAGCCCCAGCATTTT. This gives the protein CASSMTLSNQPQHF.

The chain uses TRBV11-3 and TRBJ2-3; 9 nucleotides match TRBD2. Losses at the gene ends were 5 bases for V and 6 bases for J; bases not matched to a gene: 9. This CDR3 has 15 residues. Looked up from germline, CDR1 is SGHNT and CDR2 is YENEEA. This chain's CDR3 is CASSRFAGGTDTQYF. The CDR3 DNA is TGTGCCAGCAGCCGCTTCGCGGGGGGGACGGATACGCAGTATTTT. Supplemented by reference TRBV11-3 and TRBJ2-3, the full variable domain reads EAGVVQSPRYKIIEKKQPVAFWCNPISGHNTLYWYLQNLGQGPELLIRYENEEAVDDSQLPKDRFSAERLKGVDSTLKIQPAELGDSAVYLCASSRFAGGTDTQYFGPGTRLTVL.

This clone turned up a few times. The chain employs TRBV6-7 and TRBJ2-2; 7 nucleotides match TRBD2. TRBV6-7 is treated as an ORF (open reading frame) with a function not yet certain. V shed 5 bases and J 8 bases; nucleotides not matched to a gene: 8. The CDR3 contains 14 residues. The CDR3 DNA follows: TGTGCCAGCAGTGAAGGGAGGGGCTGGGGGGAGCTGTTTTTT. This gives the protein CASSEGRGWGELFF.

The chain has TRBV12-5 and TRBJ1-5, with 8 nucleotides matching TRBD1. With 0 bases clipped from V and 2 bases from J, the junction kept 12 bases outside the gene matches. The V gene's germline CDR1 is LGHNT and CDR2 FRNRAP. CDR3 length equals 19 residues. The CDR3 protein is CASGLVSGSGQGGNQPQHF. CDR3 coding DNA: TGTGCTAGTGGTTTGGTAAGTGGGAGCGGACAGGGCGGCAATCAGCCCCAGCATTTT.

This clone is deemed medium-sized. This chain's CDR3 is CASSPWDRGSSGANVLTF. CDR3 bases: TGTGCCAGCAGTCCTTGGGACAGGGGAAGCTCTGGGGCCAACGTCCTGACTTTC. The rearrangement links TRBV6-8 to TRBJ2-6; 10 positions match TRBD1. Germline loops: CDR1 MNHGY, CDR2 SAAAGT. After removal of 5 bases from V and 0 bases from J, the junction contained 7 bases not matched to a gene. The CDR3 is 18 amino acids.

The chain recombines TRBV11-3 with TRBJ1-4; 11 nucleotides line up with TRBD1. J lost 3 bases, V lost 4 bases, and 7 bases had no gene match. The CDR3 runs 17 residues. Germline assignment: CDR1 SGHNT and CDR2 YENEEA. In nucleotides, the CDR3 is TGTGCCAGCAGCTGGAGGACAGGGGGCTTGCCTAATGAAAAACTGTTTTTT. Its translation: CASSWRTGGLPNEKLFF.

By its share, this clone is large. The CDR3 nucleotides read TGTGCCAGCAGCGTGACAGGGGCGGGAAACACCATATATTTT. Its protein product is CASSVTGAGNTIYF. The V call is TRBV9, the J call TRBJ1-3, with 8 nucleotides matching TRBD1. CDR1 is SGDLS and CDR2 is YYNGEE in the germline V gene. V lost 2 bases, J lost 4 bases, and 2 bases stayed unmatched. The CDR3 loop spans 14 amino acids.

This chain connects TRBV29-1 to TRBJ1-1, with 7 bases fitting TRBD1. Germline V lookup: CDR1 SQVTM, CDR2 ANQGSEA. This CDR3 spans 18 amino acids. The ends lost 4 bases at V and 1 base at J; junction bases unmatched: 18. The CDR3 sequence is CSVAPHRSQTGRNTEAFF. The CDR3 DNA sequence: TGCAGCGTTGCCCCTCATCGGTCCCAGACAGGGCGGAACACTGAAGCTTTCTTT.